The 13 T cell receptor beta chains in this list originate from one sample, sequenced in a study of blood T cell repertoires in COVID-19. Sequencing was performed with immunoSEQ multiplex PCR; in TCRdb, only in-frame clones are kept and a portion is missing. The data contain 130,000 to 150,000 clones, 88% of them seen just once; the ten biggest clones take up about 1.7%. The source material was peripheral blood. The receptors originated from a man aged 70-80 years with acute or convalescent COVID-19.

A few counts support this clone. This chain connects TRBV7-9 to TRBJ1-1, with TRBD1 as a possible D gene (5 bases). Trimming removed 2 bases from V and 4 bases from J, with 11 bases in between. Germline V gene data show CDR1 as SEHNR and CDR2 as FQNEAQ (reference sequence). CDR3 length equals 14 residues. CDR3 DNA sequence: TGTGCCAGCAGCTTATGGGGGGATGCCACTGAAGCTTTCTTT. It yields the protein CASSLWGDATEAFF.

This clone was observed once. The chain couples TRBV27 to TRBJ2-7, with TRBD1 matching 8 bases. Looked up from germline, CDR1 is MNHEY and CDR2 is SMNVEV (reference sequence). V was pared by 5 bases and J by 7 bases, with 7 bases of the junction left unmatched. The CDR3 is 13 amino acids. CDR3 in amino acids: CASSPSRDREQYF. CDR3 DNA: TGTGCCAGCAGTCCGTCCCGGGACAGGGAGCAGTACTTC.

This rearrangement joins TRBV5-5 to TRBJ2-1; the match to TRBD1 covers 10 bases. Per the germline V gene, CDR1 is SGHKS and CDR2 is YYEKEE (reference sequence). V was pared by 0 bases and J by 9 bases, with 6 bases of the junction left unmatched. This CDR3 spans 15 amino acids. CDR3 in DNA: TGTGCCAGCAGCTTGGAAGGACAGGGGGTTAGTGAGCAGTTCTTC. It yields the protein CASSLEGQGVSEQFF.

This sequence joins TRBV7-2 and TRBJ1-2; 11 bases are shared with TRBD1. CDR1 and CDR2 (germline): SGHTA, FQGNSA. After removal of 4 bases from V and 4 bases from J, the junction contained 2 bases not matched to a gene. The CDR3 is 14 amino acids. Here the CDR3 reads CASSWTGGSYGYTF. DNA for the CDR3: TGTGCCAGCAGCTGGACAGGGGGCAGCTATGGCTACACCTTC.

V and J are TRBV7-9 and TRBJ2-6, with 8 bases fitting TRBD1. Germline lookup yields CDR1 SEHNR and CDR2 FQNEAQ (reference sequence). This CDR3 contains 19 residues. The V gene end was trimmed by 4 bases and the J gene end by 0 bases; junction bases not matched to a gene: 11. CDR3: CASSSLGQGANSGANVLTF. The CDR3 DNA sequence: TGTGCCAGCAGCTCTCTCGGGCAGGGGGCTAACTCTGGGGCCAACGTCCTGACTTTC.

This chain connects TRBV6-5 to TRBJ2-3; TRBD2 matches at 8 bases. The CDR3 consists of 16 residues. The V segment lost 4 bases and the J segment 2 bases; nucleotides outside the gene matches: 8. From germline, CDR1 is MNHEY and CDR2 SVGAGI. CDR3 nucleotides: TGTGCCAGCAGTTCGCCTTTTAGCGGGGTCACAGATACGCAGTATTTT. Amino acids: CASSSPFSGVTDTQYF.

This sequence joins TRBV7-9 and TRBJ1-2; TRBD1 aligns across 7 bases. Losses at the gene ends were 1 base for V and 1 base for J; bases not matched to a gene: 0. There are 14 residues in the CDR3. CDR1 is SEHNR and CDR2 is FQNEAQ in the germline V gene (reference sequence). CDR3 nucleotide sequence: TGTGCCAGCAGCTTAGGGGACAGTAACTATGGCTACACCTTC. Translated: CASSLGDSNYGYTF.

The rearrangement uses TRBV2 and TRBJ2-7; possible D gene TRBD2, 6 bases. Germline CDR1 and CDR2: SNHLY and FYNNEI. V lost 0 bases and J lost 4, with 19 bases in between. The CDR3 has 17 amino acids. CDR3 sequence (DNA): TGTGCCAGCAGTGAAGCGCTTGGGGCGGGGAGGTGGTACGAGCAGTACTTC. It codes for CASSEALGAGRWYEQYF.

In this sample, this clone turned up a few times. V is TRBV30 and J is TRBJ1-5, with D possibly TRBD1 on 6 matching bases. V lost 7 bases, J lost 3 bases, and 13 bases lay in between. Germline CDR1 reads GTSNPN; CDR2 reads SVGIG (reference sequence). The CDR3 spans 13 residues. The CDR3 protein is CAFGQGYNQPQHF. CDR3 bases: TGTGCCTTCGGTCAGGGGTACAATCAGCCCCAGCATTTT.

The rearrangement joins TRBV6-1 to TRBJ2-3, with D perhaps TRBD1 (5 bases). Looked up from germline, CDR1 is MNHNS and CDR2 is SASEGT. The CDR3 has 17 residues. V was clipped by 2 bases and J by 6 bases, with 21 bases between them. CDR3 nucleotide sequence: TGTGCCAGCAGTGAATGGGGCCAGACGGCCACAGTGGATACGCAGTATTTT. It yields the protein CASSEWGQTATVDTQYF.

Turning to this clone: The sample has other DNA sequences that encode this CDR3 too. This chain connects TRBV6-2 or TRBV6-3 to TRBJ1-1; D remains unclear. CDR1 and CDR2 (germline): MNHEY, SVGEGT. This CDR3 comprises 13 residues. Trimming took 5 bases from V and 1 from J, leaving 8 bases between them. The DNA for the CDR3 is TGTGCCAGCAGTCCAGTGCCGAACACTGAAGCTTTCTTT. Translation gives CASSPVPNTEAFF.

J is TRBJ1-5 and V is TRBV5-5; D gene unclear. The CDR3 is made up of 13 amino acids. The V and J ends lost 2 bases and 0 bases respectively, with 3 bases between them. Per germline, CDR1 SGHKS and CDR2 YYEKEE (reference sequence). CDR3 residues: CASSFYSNQPQHF. The CDR3 coding sequence is TGTGCCAGCAGCTTTTATAGCAATCAGCCCCAGCATTTT.

This chain links TRBV19 with TRBJ1-1; D is perhaps TRBD1 (5 bases). Germline V lookup: CDR1 LNHDA, CDR2 SQIVND (reference sequence). The length of the CDR3 is 13 residues. The V end lost 5 bases, the J end lost 5 bases, and 12 bases lay between the germline ends. CDR3 nucleotides: TGTGCCAGTAGTTTTCGCGGGGGAACTGAAGCTTTCTTT. Amino acid sequence: CASSFRGGTEAFF. Full variable domain (outside the CDR3, taken from reference TRBV19 and TRBJ1-1): DGGITQSPKYLFRKEGQNVTLSCEQNLNHDAMYWYRQDPGQGLRLIYYSQIVNDFQKGDIAEGYSVSREKKESFPLTVTSAQKNPTAFYLCASSFRGGTEAFFGQGTRLTVV.